This T cell receptor (beta chain) was captured by sequencing in a study of chemoradiotherapy in HPV16-positive cancers. Study summary: A couple of HPV16-positive patients' cells yielded candidate HPV-specific clones and common motifs.

Repertoires were generated with immunoSEQ multiplex PCR, while TCRdb's copy carries only in-frame clones and drops some. The sample has about 15,000 clones; roughly 80% are singletons. A note on this clone: Its antigen is still unknown.

Study-wide findings and caveats: Candidate HPV-specific clones and E7-related TCR motifs grew in tumor during treatment. HPV-responsive T-cell expansion during chemoradiotherapy was linked to improved recurrence-free survival in HPV16-positive patients.

Over chemoradiotherapy, repertoires were sampled more than once. The origin of this receptor is a human donor with HPV-associated anogenital cancer. The sample was collected from a patient who underwent chemoradiotherapy.

The DNA of the CDR3 is TGTGCCAGCTCGAAGGACGCTGCTAACTATGGCTACACCTTC. Translating it yields CASSKDAANYGYTF. The gene calls are TRBV18 and TRBJ1-2; no reliable D call. CDR1 and CDR2 from the germline V gene are KGHSH and LQKENI. The CDR3 is 14 amino acids. Trimming removed 6 bases from V and 0 bases from J, with 11 bases in between.